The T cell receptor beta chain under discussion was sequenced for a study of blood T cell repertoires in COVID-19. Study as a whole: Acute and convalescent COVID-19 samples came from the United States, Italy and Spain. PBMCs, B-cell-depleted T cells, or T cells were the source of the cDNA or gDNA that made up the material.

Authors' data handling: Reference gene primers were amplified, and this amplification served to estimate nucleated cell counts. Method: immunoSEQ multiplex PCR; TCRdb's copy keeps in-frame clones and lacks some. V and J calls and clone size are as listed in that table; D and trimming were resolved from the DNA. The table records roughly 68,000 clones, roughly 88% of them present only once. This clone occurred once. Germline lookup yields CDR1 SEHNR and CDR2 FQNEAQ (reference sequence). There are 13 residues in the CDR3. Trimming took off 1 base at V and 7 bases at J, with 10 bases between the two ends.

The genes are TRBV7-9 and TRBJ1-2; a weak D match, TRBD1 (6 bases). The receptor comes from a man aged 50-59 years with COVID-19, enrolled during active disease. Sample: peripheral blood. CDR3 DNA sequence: TGTGCCAGCAGCTTAGAGGGGGAGAGTGGCTACACCTTC. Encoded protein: CASSLEGESGYTF.